Presented here are 15 T cell receptor beta chains from one specimen sequenced in a study of cytomegalovirus exposure and HLA in healthy donors. PCR was performed using 60 Vbeta and 13 Jbeta primers. Using immunoSEQ multiplex PCR, the repertoire was profiled, and TCRdb retains in-frame clones only, with some absent. Found here are fewer than 150,000 clones; the top ten clones hold roughly 2%. The sample taken for sequencing was PBMCs. Receptors were obtained from a woman in her sixties or seventies in good health and CMV-seronegative.

The chain recombines TRBV6-6 with TRBJ2-5; a weak D match, TRBD1 (5 bases). The CDR3 is 11 residues long. CDR1 is MNHNY and CDR2 is SVGAGI in the germline V gene (reference sequence). The V and J ends lost 5 bases and 10 bases respectively, with 11 bases between them. CDR3 sequence reads: CASSPKGVQYF. CDR3 bases: TGTGCCAGCAGTCCAAAAGGGGTCCAGTACTTC.

This chain connects TRBV30 to TRBJ2-7; TRBD2 agrees at 9 bases. J gave up 2 bases and V 2 bases, and 4 bases lay outside the gene matches. The CDR3 is 14 amino acids. Germline values: CDR1 GTSNPN, CDR2 SVGIG (reference sequence). CDR3 amino acids: CAWSQTSGPYEQYF. For the CDR3, the DNA is TGTGCCTGGAGTCAAACTAGCGGGCCCTACGAGCAGTACTTC. The full variable domain, completed using reference TRBV30 and TRBJ2-7, is SQTIHQWPATLVQPVGSPLSLECTVEGTSNPNLYWYRQAAGRGLQLLFYSVGIGQISSEVPQNLSASRPQDRQFILSSKKLLLSDSGFYLCAWSQTSGPYEQYFGPGTRLTVT.

The chain combines TRBV7-2 with TRBJ1-4; D is unclear. Germline lookup yields CDR1 SGHTA and CDR2 FQGNSA. CDR3 size: 13 residues. The V end lost 1 base, the J end lost 8 bases, and 8 bases lay between the germline ends. The CDR3 reads CASSLGALEKLFF. For the CDR3, the DNA is TGTGCCAGCAGCTTAGGGGCGCTAGAAAAACTGTTTTTT. Supplemented by reference TRBV7-2 and TRBJ1-4, the full variable domain reads GAGVSQSPSNKVTEKGKDVELRCDPISGHTALYWYRQSLGQGLEFLIYFQGNSAPDKSGLPSDRFSAERTGGSVSTLTIQRTQQEDSAVYLCASSLGALEKLFFGSGTQLSVL.

The chain combines TRBV9 with TRBJ2-2; 8 bases are a match to TRBD2. Trimming cost V 4 bases and J 7 bases; bases outside gene matches: 6. Germline CDR1 reads SGDLS; CDR2 reads YYNGEE. The CDR3 loop spans 14 amino acids. The chain's CDR3 is CASSTASGLGELFF. CDR3 nucleotide sequence: TGTGCCAGCAGCACGGCTAGCGGGCTCGGGGAGCTGTTTTTT.

The rearrangement uses TRBV6-4 and TRBJ2-5; D is possibly TRBD1 (6 bases). The V gene's germline CDR1 is MRHNA and CDR2 SNTAGT. V lost 3 bases and J 5 bases, leaving 16 bases between the germline ends. This CDR3 contains 15 residues. CDR3 in amino acids: CASSEGHGGYETQYF. Here the CDR3 DNA reads TGTGCCAGCAGTGAGGGACATGGGGGATACGAGACCCAGTACTTC.

The chain joins TRBV5-4 to TRBJ2-1, with TRBD2 identical over 7 bases. Per the germline V gene, CDR1 is SGHNT and CDR2 is YYREEE (reference sequence). V lost 4 bases and J lost 2; bases outside the gene matches: 6. The CDR3 is made up of 15 amino acids. CDR3 sequence: CASSQAAGAYNEQFF. The CDR3 bases are TGTGCCAGCAGCCAAGCGGCGGGAGCCTACAATGAGCAGTTCTTC. The full variable domain, in which reference TRBV5-4 and TRBJ2-1 provide the parts outside the CDR3, is ETGVTQSPTHLIKTRGQQVTLRCSSQSGHNTVSWYQQALGQGPQFIFQYYREEENGRGNFPPRFSGLQFPNYSSELNVNALELDDSALYLCASSQAAGAYNEQFFGPGTRLTVL.

This chain uses TRBV5-1 with TRBJ1-3; 7 bases line up with TRBD1. From germline, CDR1 is SGHRS and CDR2 YFSETQ. The CDR3 has 15 residues. V gave up 3 bases and J gave up 4 bases; unmatched junction bases: 7. The CDR3 nucleotides are TGCGCCAGCAGCTCCTCCGGGACAGCAGGAAACACCATATATTTT. Translation: CASSSSGTAGNTIYF.

This sequence joins TRBV5-6 and TRBJ1-2; TRBD1 is a possible D gene (5 bases). Germline values: CDR1 SGHDT, CDR2 YYEEEE. V was cut by 5 bases and J by 4 bases, with 9 bases left in between. This CDR3 is 12 amino acids long. CDR3 amino acids: CASRGGTYGYTF. CDR3 coding DNA: TGTGCCAGCAGGGGGGGGACCTATGGCTACACCTTC.

The genes are TRBV27 and TRBJ2-3; TRBD1 agrees at 9 bases. Trimming cost V 2 bases and J 0 bases; bases outside gene matches: 3. The CDR3 extends over 16 amino acids. In germline, CDR1 is MNHEY, CDR2 SMNVEV (reference sequence). CDR3 in amino acids: CASSLLGTGSTDTQYF. CDR3 DNA: TGTGCCAGCAGTTTACTCGGGACAGGGAGCACAGATACGCAGTATTTT.

The gene calls are TRBV5-1 and TRBJ1-6; 11 nucleotides agree with TRBD1. From germline, CDR1 is SGHRS and CDR2 YFSETQ. Trimming took 4 bases from V and 6 from J; bases not matched to a gene: 12. There are 18 residues in the CDR3. This CDR3 is CASSRTVGTGGFNSPLHF. The CDR3 coding sequence is TGCGCCAGCAGCCGGACGGTGGGGACAGGGGGGTTTAATTCACCCCTCCACTTT.

To note about this clone: Mismatch with germline at one junction end may stem from a read error. The rearrangement links TRBV19 to TRBJ1-4; D may be TRBD1 (6 bases). This CDR3 contains 15 residues. The germline gives CDR1 LNHDA, CDR2 SQIVND (reference sequence). CDR3 bases: TGTGCCAGTAGGTCGTTTTTGGGGGCTAAGGAAAAACTGTTTTTT. This gives the protein CASRSFLGAKEKLFF. The variable domain in full, completed from reference TRBV19 and TRBJ1-4, reads DGGITQSPKYLFRKEGQNVTLSCEQNLNHDAMYWYRQDPGQGLRLIYYSQIVNDFQKGDIAEGYSVSREKKESFPLTVTSAQKNPTAFYLCASRSFLGAKEKLFFGSGTQLSVL.

The chain links TRBV10-2 to TRBJ2-3; D is perhaps TRBD1 (5 bases). The V and J ends lost 6 bases and 6 bases respectively, with 13 bases between them. The germline CDR1 and CDR2 sequences are WSHSY and SAAADI. The CDR3 is made up of 13 amino acids. Here the CDR3 DNA reads TGCGCCAGCAGAAGGGGAAGCGTGGATACGCAGTATTTT. Amino acid sequence: CASRRGSVDTQYF.

The gene calls are TRBV6-5 and TRBJ1-5, with D unresolved. The CDR3 covers 13 residues. V lost 2 bases to trimming and J lost 4 bases, with 6 bases between them. Germline values: CDR1 MNHEY, CDR2 SVGAGI. The CDR3, as DNA: TGTGCCAGCAGTTACAACAGTAATCAGCCCCAGCATTTT. Protein product: CASSYNSNQPQHF.

V is TRBV10-3 and J is TRBJ1-5; possible D gene TRBD1, 5 bases. Germline CDR1 reads ENHRY; CDR2 reads SYGVKD. The V and J ends lost 2 bases and 6 bases respectively, with 8 bases between them. The CDR3 has 13 residues. CDR3 protein: CAISETGGQPQHF. DNA of the CDR3: TGTGCCATCAGTGAGACGGGGGGTCAGCCCCAGCATTTT.

The chain links TRBV6-4 to TRBJ1-1; D is ambiguous. The CDR3 loop spans 13 amino acids. From germline, CDR1 is MRHNA and CDR2 SNTAGT. Trimming cost V 5 bases and J 1 base, with 8 bases left between them. CDR3 nucleotide sequence: TGTGCCAGCAGTTACGAGAGGAACACTGAAGCTTTCTTT. Amino acids: CASSYERNTEAFF.